Below, one TCR beta chain is given with its context. The ends were cut back, 2 bases at V and 3 bases at J, with 8 bases in the middle. Germline values: CDR1 SQVTM, CDR2 ANQGSEA. The CDR3 is 12 residues long. The table came from immunoSEQ multiplex PCR; TCRdb's copy has only in-frame clones and leaves some out. The table includes more than 9,500 clones, about 88% detected once. The data are from a study of high-grade serous ovarian cancer treatment subgroups. Tumor samples were obtained before definitive surgery or chemotherapy. V usage is TRBV29-1 and J usage is TRBJ2-7, with D possibly TRBD1 on 6 matching bases. The sequencing input was tumor tissue. This sequence was found in a human donor with high-grade serous ovarian cancer. The CDR3 DNA sequence: TGCAGCGTTGAAAACAGGGACTACGAGCAGTACTTC. This translates into CSVENRDYEQYF.